This T cell receptor (beta chain) was identified in a study of type 1 regulatory T cells. Looking at the study overall: T-allo10 is a Tr1-enriched, alloantigen-specific CD4 T cell product made in vitro. Study-level results: Type 1 regulatory T cells had a more restricted TCR repertoire than non-type 1 regulatory T cells.

TCRdb analysed the reads with MiXCR anew, one entry per CDR3 protein. The sample records tens of thousands of distinct CDR3 sequences, approximately 67% being singletons. This clonotype has only a few counts. Antigen unknown. The CDR3 totals 16 residues. V was pared by 5 bases and J by 3 bases, with 14 bases between. The germline CDR1 and CDR2 sequences are SGHVS and FNYEAQ. The TCR comes from a human donor in good health. The V and J genes are TRBV7-6 and TRBJ2-6; a possible D gene is TRBD1 (6 bases). The sequenced sample was cultured non-Tr1 T cells, either the whole culture or a sorted T cell fraction (not recorded which). CDR3 loop: CASSRNPGDGANVLTF. CDR3 coding DNA: TGTGCCAGCAGCCGCAATCCAGGGGATGGGGCCAACGTCCTGACTTTC.